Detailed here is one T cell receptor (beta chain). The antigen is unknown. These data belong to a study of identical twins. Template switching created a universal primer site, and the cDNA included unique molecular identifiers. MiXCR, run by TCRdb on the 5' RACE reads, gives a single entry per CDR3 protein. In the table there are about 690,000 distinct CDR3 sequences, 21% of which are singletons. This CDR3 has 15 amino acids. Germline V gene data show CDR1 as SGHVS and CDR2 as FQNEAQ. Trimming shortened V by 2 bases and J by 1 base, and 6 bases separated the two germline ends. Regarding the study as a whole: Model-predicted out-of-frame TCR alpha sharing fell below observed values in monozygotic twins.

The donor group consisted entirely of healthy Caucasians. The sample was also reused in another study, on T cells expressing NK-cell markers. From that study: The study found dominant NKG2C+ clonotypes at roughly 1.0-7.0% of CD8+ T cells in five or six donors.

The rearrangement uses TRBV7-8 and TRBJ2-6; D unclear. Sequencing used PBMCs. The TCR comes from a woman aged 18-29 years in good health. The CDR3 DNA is TGTGCCAGCAGCTTACCCTTATCTGGGGCCAACGTCCTGACTTTC. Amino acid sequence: CASSLPLSGANVLTF.